What follows are 23 T cell receptor beta chains derived from one specimen sequenced in a study of cytomegalovirus exposure and HLA in healthy donors. Amplification used 60 Vbeta primers and 13 Jbeta primers. Produced via immunoSEQ multiplex PCR; TCRdb's table is partial and in-frame only. The table records roughly 190,000 clones, over 75% of them present only once. The source material was PBMCs. The receptors here all came from a man aged 50 to 60 in good health and CMV-seronegative.

The chain has TRBV5-1 and TRBJ2-1, with TRBD2 matching over 10 bases. The V gene end was trimmed by 5 bases and the J gene end by 9 bases; junction bases not matched to a gene: 5. The CDR3 consists of 13 residues. The germline gives CDR1 SGHRS, CDR2 YFSETQ. This chain's CDR3 is CASSLAGAGEQFF. Written as DNA, the CDR3 is TGCGCCAGCAGTCTAGCGGGGGCAGGTGAGCAGTTCTTC.

The J gene is TRBJ2-7, the V gene TRBV9; D gene ambiguous. The CDR3 length is 13 residues. The germline V gene has CDR1 SGDLS and CDR2 YYNGEE. The V end was cut by 4 bases, the J end by 5 bases, with 13 bases between. CDR3 bases: TGTGCCAGCAGCCTCGGTTTGGCGGACGAGCAGTACTTC. It translates to CASSLGLADEQYF.

The chain couples TRBV14 to TRBJ2-7, with D maybe TRBD2 (5 bases). The CDR3 sequence is 15 residues long. Germline V lookup: CDR1 SGHDN, CDR2 FVKESK. Trimming cost V 1 base and J 9 bases, with 19 bases left between them. The CDR3 nucleotides are TGTGCCAGCAGCCAAGCCCGGGAAATGGGTATCGGGCAGTACTTC. Translation: CASSQAREMGIGQYF.

The chain couples TRBV11-2 to TRBJ2-1; D remains unclear. CDR3 size: 16 residues. Germline lookup yields CDR1 SGHAT and CDR2 FQNNGV. V was pared by 5 bases and J by 6 bases, with 20 bases between. Written as DNA, the CDR3 is TGTGCCAGCAGCCTACGACGACAATCGGTGGTCAATGAGCAGTTCTTC. Translated: CASSLRRQSVVNEQFF.

The V gene is TRBV6-4, the J gene TRBJ2-3; 8 bases agree with TRBD2. The germline CDR1 and CDR2 sequences are MRHNA and SNTAGT. With V trimmed by 0 bases and J by 1 base, 12 bases remained unmatched. This CDR3 region has 19 residues. CDR3 sequence: CASSDSYSGDGMGTDTQYF. In nucleotides, the CDR3 is TGTGCCAGCAGTGACTCCTATAGCGGGGACGGGATGGGCACAGATACGCAGTATTTT.

The chain joins TRBV6-5 to TRBJ2-5, with D maybe TRBD2 (7 bases). Looked up from germline, CDR1 is MNHEY and CDR2 is SVGAGI. This CDR3 contains 15 residues. Deletions cut 2 bases from V and 3 bases from J, with 13 bases between. CDR3 protein: CASSYGGRGEETQYF. The CDR3 DNA follows: TGTGCCAGCAGTTACGGGGGGAGGGGGGAAGAGACCCAGTACTTC.

V usage is TRBV10-3 and J usage is TRBJ2-3; perhaps TRBD2 as D (7 bases). CDR1 is ENHRY and CDR2 is SYGVKD in the germline V gene. This CDR3 has 15 residues. V dropped 6 bases and J dropped 5 bases, with 18 bases sitting between them. The CDR3 DNA follows: TGTGCCATCAGAGGCTCGAGGGGGGGGAAAGATACGCAGTATTTT. Protein product: CAIRGSRGGKDTQYF.

The chain couples TRBV18 to TRBJ1-2, with D possibly matching TRBD1 (5 bases). V was pared by 5 bases and J by 4 bases, with 14 bases between. The CDR3 is 14 amino acids. The germline V gene encodes CDR1 KGHSH and CDR2 LQKENI. The CDR3 DNA is TGTGCCAGCTCATCTCGGACACAGAGCTATGGCTACACCTTC. This encodes CASSSRTQSYGYTF.

V usage is TRBV7-2 and J usage is TRBJ1-4; possibly TRBD1 for D (6 bases). V was shortened by 6 bases and J by 5 bases, with 13 bases between the two germline ends. The CDR3 contains 14 residues. Germline assignment: CDR1 SGHTA and CDR2 FQGNSA. This CDR3 reads CASRGGGFNEKLFF. The CDR3 DNA follows: TGTGCCAGCAGAGGGGGGGGGTTCAATGAAAAACTGTTTTTT.

This clone was seen many times. In DNA form, the CDR3 reads TGTGCCAGCTCCCGAGTGGGGGAGGCCATAGATACGCAGTATTTT. It codes for CASSRVGEAIDTQYF. The rearrangement uses TRBV18 and TRBJ2-3; maybe TRBD2 (6 bases). The germline CDR1 and CDR2 sequences are KGHSH and LQKENI. V lost 6 bases, J lost 5 bases, and 18 bases lay in between. CDR3 length: 15 amino acids. Using reference TRBV18 and TRBJ2-3 for the parts outside the CDR3, the full variable domain is NAGVMQNPRHLVRRRGQEARLRCSPMKGHSHVYWYRQLPEEGLKFMVYLQKENIIDESGMPKERFSAEFPKEGPSILRIQQVVRGDSAAYFCASSRVGEAIDTQYFGPGTRLTVL.

V usage is TRBV4-3 and J usage is TRBJ2-7; D may be TRBD1 (5 bases). The CDR3 contains 16 residues. Trimming took off 0 bases at V and 2 bases at J, with 14 bases between the two ends. Germline V gene data show CDR1 as LGHNA and CDR2 as YSLEER. The CDR3 sequence: CASSQDQFDRPYEQYF. The DNA of the CDR3 is TGCGCCAGCAGCCAAGATCAATTCGACAGACCCTACGAGCAGTACTTC.

The rearrangement links TRBV18 to TRBJ2-2; 8 bases line up with TRBD1. With V trimmed by 2 bases and J by 6 bases, 8 bases remained unmatched. Per germline, CDR1 KGHSH and CDR2 LQKENI. The CDR3 totals 16 residues. The CDR3 DNA reads as TGTGCCAGCTCACCAAAGACAGGGGATTTCGCCGGGGAGCTGTTTTTT. Translating gives CASSPKTGDFAGELFF.

This rearrangement joins TRBV9 to TRBJ1-2, with TRBD1 matching 7 bases. With V trimmed by 4 bases and J by 5 bases, 5 bases remained unmatched. Germline CDR1 reads SGDLS; CDR2 reads YYNGEE. The CDR3 is 13 amino acids. CDR3 sequence (DNA): TGTGCCAGCAGCCAGAACAGGGGATATGGCTACACCTTC. Translation: CASSQNRGYGYTF.

This chain connects TRBV19 to TRBJ1-2; the match to TRBD1 covers 11 bases. The CDR3 has 16 residues. Germline V gives CDR1 LNHDA, CDR2 SQIVND (reference sequence). V shed 7 bases and J 7 bases; nucleotides not matched to a gene: 14. CDR3 DNA: TGTGCCAGTAACACCCGGACAGGGGGCCCACAGGGTGGCTACACCTTC. As protein: CASNTRTGGPQGGYTF.

This rearrangement joins TRBV9 to TRBJ2-7; 8 bases are a match to TRBD1. V shed 6 bases and J 2 bases; nucleotides not matched to a gene: 7. Germline CDR1 reads SGDLS; CDR2 reads YYNGEE. The CDR3 consists of 14 residues. CDR3 residues: CASTLGDRPYEQYF. CDR3 coding DNA: TGTGCCAGCACCCTGGGGGACAGGCCCTACGAGCAGTACTTC.

The chain has TRBV7-2 and TRBJ2-7, with 8 nucleotides matching TRBD2. The CDR3 totals 15 residues. Germline values: CDR1 SGHTA, CDR2 FQGNSA. Losses at the gene ends were 2 bases for V and 2 bases for J; bases not matched to a gene: 5. The CDR3 sequence: CASSLYTSGPYEQYF. The CDR3 coding sequence is TGTGCCAGCAGCTTATATACTAGCGGACCCTACGAGCAGTACTTC.

This clone was picked up one time. CDR3 residues: CASSPRENSPLHF. The CDR3 DNA is TGTGCCAGCAGCCCCAGGGAAAATTCACCCCTCCACTTT. The rearrangement joins TRBV7-9 to TRBJ1-6; D might be TRBD1 (5 bases). The germline V gene encodes CDR1 SEHNR and CDR2 FQNEAQ (reference sequence). This CDR3 spans 13 amino acids. V lost 5 bases to trimming and J lost 7 bases, with 9 bases between them.

The chain recombines TRBV5-6 with TRBJ2-7, with a tentative D call TRBD2 (5 bases). The germline gives CDR1 SGHDT, CDR2 YYEEEE. This CDR3 contains 16 residues. Trimming left V 2 bases short and J 2 bases short, with 17 bases between. The CDR3 here is CASSFNPGYRTYEQYF. CDR3 in DNA: TGTGCCAGCAGCTTCAACCCGGGGTACCGGACCTACGAGCAGTACTTC.

The chain uses TRBV12-5 and TRBJ2-3; 10 nucleotides line up with TRBD2. The CDR3 is made up of 16 amino acids. After removal of 5 bases from V and 0 bases from J, the junction contained 5 bases not matched to a gene. Germline CDR1 and CDR2: LGHNT and FRNRAP. CDR3 loop: CASGIGLAASTDTQYF. DNA of the CDR3: TGTGCTAGTGGTATCGGACTAGCGGCTAGCACAGATACGCAGTATTTT.

The chain is built from TRBV7-6 and TRBJ2-2; D not resolved. CDR1 is SGHVS and CDR2 is FNYEAQ in the germline V gene. The CDR3 is made up of 16 amino acids. The V end lost 5 bases, the J end lost 7 bases, and 20 bases lay between the germline ends. The CDR3 sequence is CASSLMGHGVSGELFF. The CDR3 nucleotides are TGTGCCAGCAGCCTGATGGGTCATGGAGTAAGCGGGGAGCTGTTTTTT. The variable domain in full, completed from reference TRBV7-6 and TRBJ2-2, reads GAGVSQSPRYKVTKRGQDVALRCDPISGHVSLYWYRQALGQGPEFLTYFNYEAQQDKSGLPNDRFSAERPEGSISTLTIQRTEQRDSAMYRCASSLMGHGVSGELFFGEGSRLTVL.

The chain uses TRBV10-3 and TRBJ2-7; D gene ambiguous. Deletions cut 0 bases from V and 4 bases from J, with 13 bases between. This CDR3 comprises 15 residues. Germline values: CDR1 ENHRY, CDR2 SYGVKD. The CDR3 reads CAISESVSGYYEQYF. CDR3 DNA: TGTGCCATCAGTGAGTCAGTGTCAGGTTATTACGAGCAGTACTTC.

The genes are TRBV6-6 and TRBJ1-6, with D uncertain. Trimming took off 2 bases at V and 7 bases at J, with 12 bases between the two ends. The germline CDR1 and CDR2 sequences are MNHNY and SVGAGI (reference sequence). CDR3 length: 15 residues. Written as DNA, the CDR3 is TGTGCCAGCAGTTACGCCCAGGTCATGAATTCACCCCTCCACTTT. Protein: CASSYAQVMNSPLHF.

The chain has TRBV6-1 and TRBJ1-2; D is unclear. Trimming left V 5 bases short and J 1 base short, with 5 bases between. The germline V gene encodes CDR1 MNHNS and CDR2 SASEGT. This CDR3 region has 12 residues. CDR3 DNA sequence: TGTGCCAGCAGTCAGGTTAACTATGGCTACACCTTC. Amino acids: CASSQVNYGYTF.